These T cell receptor beta chains were read from a single sample in a study of shared clonotypes between healthy human individuals. Assay: immunoSEQ multiplex PCR; the TCRdb copy retains only in-frame clones and omits some. The repertoire consists of roughly 770,000 clones, with about 96% occurring once and the leading ten covering less than 0.25%. Sequencing used naive CD8+ T cells sorted from blood. These receptors all come from a man aged 25-45 years in good health. CDR3s include the opening cysteine and the closing phenylalanine or tryptophan. A D gene is named only where the DNA matches it firmly. Size is omitted from some rows. Given values are once, few, many or a class for expanded clones.

>TRBV2|TRBJ2-1|once|-
CARGAGAFDEQFF
TGTGCCAGGGGGGCGGGAGCTTTCGATGAGCAGTTCTTC
>TRBV4-3|TRBJ1-4|-|-
CASSQDRVDEKLFF
TGCGCCAGCAGCCAAGATCGGGTGGATGAAAAACTGTTTTTT
>TRBV5-1|TRBJ2-3|-|-
CASSLNVGTTDTQYF
TGCGCCAGCAGCTTGAATGTCGGAACCACAGATACGCAGTATTTT
>TRBV7-9|TRBJ2-1|-|TRBD2
CASSRGLAGEQFF
TGTGCCAGCAGTCGAGGACTAGCGGGCGAGCAGTTCTTC
>TRBV4-1|TRBJ2-7|-|-
CASSLGWDNYEQYF
TGCGCCAGCAGCCTTGGCTGGGACAACTACGAGCAGTACTTC
>TRBV18|TRBJ1-5|-|-
CASSPGSGNQPQHF
TGTGCCAGCTCACCAGGGTCAGGCAATCAGCCCCAGCATTTT
>TRBV27|TRBJ2-7|-|TRBD2
CASSYKGLANYEQYF
TGTGCCAGCAGTTACAAGGGACTAGCGAACTACGAGCAGTACTTC
>TRBV27|TRBJ2-7|-|-
CASSSFVPAGSMYEQYF
TGTGCCAGCAGTTCGTTCGTTCCGGCGGGGTCTATGTACGAGCAGTACTTC
>TRBV30|TRBJ2-2|-|-
CAWKGENTGELFF
TGTGCCTGGAAGGGGGAGAACACCGGGGAGCTGTTTTTT
>TRBV10-2|TRBJ1-1|-|-
CASSESIPRSTVNTEAFF
TGCGCCAGCAGTGAGTCCATCCCCAGGTCAACCGTTAACACTGAAGCTTTCTTT
>TRBV7-2|TRBJ2-7|-|TRBD1
CASSLEGQGFYEQYF
TGTGCCAGCAGCTTAGAGGGACAGGGTTTCTACGAGCAGTACTTC
>TRBV7-3|TRBJ2-1|-|-
CASSFNEGEQFF
TGTGCCAGCAGCTTCAACGAGGGGGAGCAGTTCTTC
>TRBV7-6|TRBJ2-7|-|TRBD2
CASSLRLAGHEQYF
TGTGCCAGCAGCTTACGTCTAGCGGGACACGAGCAGTACTTC
>TRBV5-4|TRBJ2-3|-|-
CASSLEAGLADTQYF
TGTGCCAGCAGCTTGGAGGCGGGATTAGCAGATACGCAGTATTTT
>TRBV27|TRBJ2-1|-|-
CASSFGRGDEQFF
TGTGCCAGCAGTTTTGGCCGAGGGGATGAGCAGTTCTTC
>TRBV27|TRBJ2-1|once|TRBD1
CASSPIGTGGYNEQFF
TGTGCCAGCAGTCCGATAGGGACAGGGGGGTACAATGAGCAGTTCTTC
>TRBV2|TRBJ1-4|once|-
CASSESTVGLGQLFF
TGTGCCAGCAGTGAAAGCACAGTAGGGCTGGGTCAACTGTTTTTT
>TRBV6-4|TRBJ2-2|-|TRBD2
CASRFLASGTGELFF
TGTGCCAGCCGTTTCCTGGCTAGCGGCACCGGGGAGCTGTTTTTT
>TRBV5-1|TRBJ2-5|-|-
CASSSEKDFQETQYF
TGCGCCAGCAGCTCCGAAAAAGACTTCCAAGAGACCCAGTACTTC
>TRBV9|TRBJ1-2|-|TRBD1
CASSVALARGPIDGYTF
TGTGCCAGCAGCGTAGCACTCGCCAGGGGGCCCATCGATGGCTACACCTTC
>TRBV9|TRBJ2-1|-|-
CASSVGGGTYNEQFF
TGTGCCAGCAGCGTAGGAGGGGGAACCTACAATGAGCAGTTCTTC
>TRBV29-1|TRBJ2-1|-|TRBD2
CSVESASGSSNEQFF
TGCAGCGTTGAAAGCGCTAGCGGGAGTAGCAATGAGCAGTTCTTC
>TRBV14|TRBJ2-7|-|-
CASSGHTWYEQYF
TGTGCCAGTTCTGGACATACTTGGTACGAGCAGTACTTC
>TRBV5-1|TRBJ2-6|-|-
CASSLDGALGANVLTF
TGCGCCAGCAGCTTGGACGGGGCCTTAGGGGCCAACGTCCTGACTTTC
>TRBV2|TRBJ2-4|-|TRBD2
CASSSVDGWREDGKNIQYF
TGTGCCAGCAGCAGTGTGGACGGTTGGCGGGAGGATGGCAAAAACATTCAGTACTTC
>TRBV11-1|TRBJ2-1|once|TRBD2
CASSLLAGRYNEQFF
TGTGCCAGCAGCCTACTAGCGGGAAGGTACAATGAGCAGTTCTTC
>TRBV2|TRBJ1-3|-|-
CASCLGLWDGNTIYF
TGTGCCAGTTGTCTCGGCCTTTGGGACGGAAACACCATATATTTT
>TRBV25-1|TRBJ2-1|-|-
CASSPPYDSYNEQFF
TGTGCCAGCAGCCCACCTTACGATTCCTACAATGAGCAGTTCTTC
>TRBV13|TRBJ2-7|-|TRBD1
CASSYRDRGSYEQYF
TGTGCCAGCAGCTACCGCGACAGGGGTTCCTACGAGCAGTACTTC
>TRBV21-1|TRBJ2-7|-|-
CASSKSVPDRAYEQYF
TGTGCCAGCAGCAAATCGGTCCCGGACAGGGCCTACGAGCAGTACTTC
>TRBV12-5|TRBJ2-1|-|-
CASGLGGPYNEQFF
TGTGCTAGTGGTTTGGGAGGGCCCTACAATGAGCAGTTCTTC
>TRBV28|TRBJ2-7|-|TRBD2
CASSSGRDYEQYF
TGTGCCAGCAGTAGCGGGAGGGACTACGAGCAGTACTTC
>TRBV10-3|TRBJ2-5|-|-
CAISDKSTRLKETQYF
TGTGCCATCAGTGACAAATCGACACGGCTAAAAGAGACCCAGTACTTC
>TRBV5-1|TRBJ2-7|-|-
CASRLTGANRLEQYF
TGCGCCAGCAGGTTAACCGGGGCGAACCGCCTGGAGCAGTACTTC
>TRBV7-9|TRBJ1-2|-|TRBD1
CASSLGGRDRGGYTF
TGTGCCAGCAGCTTAGGCGGTCGGGACAGGGGCGGCTACACCTTC
>TRBV7-9|TRBJ2-5|-|TRBD2
CASSSPTGTTSAETQYF
TGTGCCAGCAGCTCCCCCACCGGGACTACCTCCGCAGAGACCCAGTACTTC
>TRBV11-2|TRBJ1-4|-|-
CASSLSGNEKLFF
TGTGCCAGCAGCTTAAGTGGAAATGAAAAACTGTTTTTT
>TRBV28|TRBJ1-1|once|-
CASSLTGLANTEAFF
TGTGCCAGCAGTTTAACAGGGTTGGCGAACACTGAAGCTTTCTTT
>TRBV4-3|TRBJ1-4|-|TRBD1
CASSQADRGGSEKLFF
TGCGCCAGCAGCCAAGCCGACAGGGGAGGGAGTGAAAAACTGTTTTTT
>TRBV14|TRBJ2-7|-|-
CASSPVGTSGINEQYF
TGTGCCAGCAGCCCAGTCGGGACTTCAGGCATCAACGAGCAGTACTTC
>TRBV11-2|TRBJ1-3|-|-
CASSSPRRDGAGNTIYF
TGTGCCAGCAGCTCGCCACGACGGGATGGGGCTGGAAACACCATATATTTT
>TRBV7-6|TRBJ2-2|-|TRBD1
CASSFTGTGGTGELFF
TGTGCCAGCAGCTTCACTGGGACAGGGGGCACCGGGGAGCTGTTTTTT